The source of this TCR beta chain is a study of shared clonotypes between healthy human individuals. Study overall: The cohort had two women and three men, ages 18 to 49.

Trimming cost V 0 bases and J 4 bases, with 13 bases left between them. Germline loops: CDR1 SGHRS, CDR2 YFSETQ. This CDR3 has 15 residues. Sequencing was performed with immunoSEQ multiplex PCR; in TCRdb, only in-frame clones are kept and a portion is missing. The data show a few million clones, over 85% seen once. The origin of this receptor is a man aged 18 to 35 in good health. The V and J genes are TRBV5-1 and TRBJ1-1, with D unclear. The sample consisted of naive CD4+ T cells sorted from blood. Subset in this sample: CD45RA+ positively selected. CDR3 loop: CASSLGDGPGTEAFF. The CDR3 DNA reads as TGCGCCAGCAGCTTGGGAGACGGGCCGGGCACTGAAGCTTTCTTT.